This T cell receptor (beta chain) was sequenced in a study of T-cell memory formation after mild COVID-19. Study background: The TCR clusters were mostly specific to one donor.

One entry per CDR3 protein, called by TCRdb with MiXCR from the 5' RACE reads. Of about 260,000 distinct CDR3 sequences listed, 15% to 20% are singletons. The germline V gene encodes CDR1 SQVTM and CDR2 ANQGSEA. The CDR3 runs to 12 residues. The germline V and J ends were trimmed by 4 bases and 5 bases, with 11 bases remaining between them. Of note for this clonotype: Its antigen is unidentified.

Study-wide points: Contracting CD4+ clones lay largely in CM and EM, with CD8+ ones residing in EMRA. SARS-CoV-2 specificity of second-wave clones peaking day 37 was unconfirmed. Clones that contracted from day 15 to 85 were balanced CD4/CD8, while later expanders leaned CD4+.

This TCR was recovered from a man in his late teens or twenties who had mild COVID-19 (a few samples of this study predate the infection). Cell type and time point are not known. The source material was PBMCs or a T cell subset sorted from them (not recorded which). This chain joins TRBV29-1 and TRBJ1-1, with TRBD1 as a possible D gene (5 bases). For the CDR3, the DNA is TGCAGCGTTGGTCAGGGAGATACTGAAGCTTTCTTT. It encodes CSVGQGDTEAFF.